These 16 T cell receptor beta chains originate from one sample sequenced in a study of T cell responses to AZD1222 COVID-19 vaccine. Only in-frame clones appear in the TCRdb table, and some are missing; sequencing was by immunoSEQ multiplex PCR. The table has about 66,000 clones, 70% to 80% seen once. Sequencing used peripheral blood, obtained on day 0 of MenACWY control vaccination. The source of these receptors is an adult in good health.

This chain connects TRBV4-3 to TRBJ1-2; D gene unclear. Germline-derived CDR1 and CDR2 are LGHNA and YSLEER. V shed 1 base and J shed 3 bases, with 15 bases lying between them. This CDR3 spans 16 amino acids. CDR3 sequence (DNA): TGCGCCAGCAGCCAAGGTGGTGGAGCAGAGTACTATGGCTACACCTTC. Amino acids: CASSQGGGAEYYGYTF.

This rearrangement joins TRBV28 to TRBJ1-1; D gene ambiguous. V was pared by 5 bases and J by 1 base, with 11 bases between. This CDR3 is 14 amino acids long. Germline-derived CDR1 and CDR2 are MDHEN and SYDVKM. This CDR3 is CASSPGNRNTEAFF. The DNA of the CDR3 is TGTGCCAGCAGTCCTGGGAATAGGAACACTGAAGCTTTCTTT.

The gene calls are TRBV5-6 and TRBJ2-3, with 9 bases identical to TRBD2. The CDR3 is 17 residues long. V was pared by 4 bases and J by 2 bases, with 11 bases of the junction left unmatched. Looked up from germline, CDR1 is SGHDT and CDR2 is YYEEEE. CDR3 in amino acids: CASSRRLAGTTTDTQYF. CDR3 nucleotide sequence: TGTGCCAGCAGCCGGAGGCTAGCGGGAACCACCACAGATACGCAGTATTTT.

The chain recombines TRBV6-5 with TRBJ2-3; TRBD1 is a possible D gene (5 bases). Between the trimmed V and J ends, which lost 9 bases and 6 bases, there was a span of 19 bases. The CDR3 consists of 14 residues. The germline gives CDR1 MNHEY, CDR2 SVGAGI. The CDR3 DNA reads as TGTGCCAGTGGACATCCTCAAAGTGGCGATACGCAGTATTTT. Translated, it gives CASGHPQSGDTQYF.

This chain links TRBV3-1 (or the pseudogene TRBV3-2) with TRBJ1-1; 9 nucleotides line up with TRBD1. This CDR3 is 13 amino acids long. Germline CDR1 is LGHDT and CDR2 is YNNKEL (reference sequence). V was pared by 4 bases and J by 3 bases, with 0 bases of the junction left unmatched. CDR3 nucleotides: TGTGCCAGCAGCCGGGACAGGGACACTGAAGCTTTCTTT. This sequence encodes CASSRDRDTEAFF.

CDR3 in amino acids: CASSFNRGTNEKLFF. CDR3 nucleotide sequence: TGTGCCAGCAGCTTTAACAGGGGGACTAATGAAAAACTGTTTTTT. This chain uses TRBV14 with TRBJ1-4; 8 nucleotides align to TRBD1. The CDR3 spans 15 residues. CDR1 is SGHDN, CDR2 FVKESK, per germline. Unmatched junction bases numbered 4, after V lost 5 bases and J lost 2 bases.

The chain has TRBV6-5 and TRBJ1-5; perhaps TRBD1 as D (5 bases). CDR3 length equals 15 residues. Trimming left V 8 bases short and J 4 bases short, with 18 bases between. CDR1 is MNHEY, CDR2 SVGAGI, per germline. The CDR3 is CASCQTRSGNQPQHF. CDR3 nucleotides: TGTGCCAGCTGCCAGACGAGGTCAGGGAATCAGCCCCAGCATTTT.

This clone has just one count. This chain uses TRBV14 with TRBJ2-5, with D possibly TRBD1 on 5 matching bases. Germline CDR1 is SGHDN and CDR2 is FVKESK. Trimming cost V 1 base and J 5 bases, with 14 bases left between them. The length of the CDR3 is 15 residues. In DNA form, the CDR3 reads TGTGCCAGCAGCCAAGGATTAGGGGTTGTGGAGACCCAGTACTTC. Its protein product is CASSQGLGVVETQYF.

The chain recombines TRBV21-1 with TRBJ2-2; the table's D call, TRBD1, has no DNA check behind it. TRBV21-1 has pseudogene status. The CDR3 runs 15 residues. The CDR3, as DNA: TGTGCCAGCAGCAAACTACAGGGCGACACCGGGGAGCTGTTTTTT. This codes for CASSKLQGDTGELFF.

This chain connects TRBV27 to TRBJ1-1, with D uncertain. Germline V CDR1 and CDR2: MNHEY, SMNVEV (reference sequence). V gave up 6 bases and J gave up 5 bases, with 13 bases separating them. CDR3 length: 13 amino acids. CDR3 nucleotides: TGTGCCAGCAGGGAGGGAATAGGGACTGAAGCTTTCTTT. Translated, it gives CASREGIGTEAFF.

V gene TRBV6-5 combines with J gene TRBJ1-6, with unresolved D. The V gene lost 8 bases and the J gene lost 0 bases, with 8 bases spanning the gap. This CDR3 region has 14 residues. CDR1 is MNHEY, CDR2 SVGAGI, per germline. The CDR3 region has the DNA TGTGCCAGCCTGGCGGGCTCCTATAATTCACCCCTCCACTTT. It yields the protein CASLAGSYNSPLHF.

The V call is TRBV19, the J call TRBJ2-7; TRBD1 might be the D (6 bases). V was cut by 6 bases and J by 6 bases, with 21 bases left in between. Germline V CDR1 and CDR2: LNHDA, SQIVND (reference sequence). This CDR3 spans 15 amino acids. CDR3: CASSDQAGVLGEQYF. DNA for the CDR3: TGTGCCAGTAGCGATCAAGCAGGGGTCCTAGGCGAGCAGTACTTC.

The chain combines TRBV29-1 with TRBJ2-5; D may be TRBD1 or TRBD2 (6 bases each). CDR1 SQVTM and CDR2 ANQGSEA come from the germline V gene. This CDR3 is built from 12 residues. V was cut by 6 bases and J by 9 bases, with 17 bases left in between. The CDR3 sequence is CSVRQEGLAQYF. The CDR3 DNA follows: TGCAGCGTACGACAGGAGGGGTTGGCCCAGTACTTC.

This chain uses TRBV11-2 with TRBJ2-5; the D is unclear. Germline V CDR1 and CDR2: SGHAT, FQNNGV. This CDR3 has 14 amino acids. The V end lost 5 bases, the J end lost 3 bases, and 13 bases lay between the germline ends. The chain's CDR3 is CASSLLRSEETQYF. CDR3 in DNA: TGTGCCAGCAGCCTTCTGAGGTCAGAAGAGACCCAGTACTTC.

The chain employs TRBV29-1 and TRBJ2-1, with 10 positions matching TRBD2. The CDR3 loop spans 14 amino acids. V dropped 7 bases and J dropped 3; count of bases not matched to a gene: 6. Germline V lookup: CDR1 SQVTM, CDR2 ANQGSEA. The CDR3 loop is CSARPSGSYNEQFF. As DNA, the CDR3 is TGCAGCGCCCGTCCTAGCGGGAGCTACAATGAGCAGTTCTTC.

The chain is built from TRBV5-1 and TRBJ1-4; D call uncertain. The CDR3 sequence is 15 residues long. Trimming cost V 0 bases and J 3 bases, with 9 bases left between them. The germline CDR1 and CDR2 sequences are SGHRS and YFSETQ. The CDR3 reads CASSLGRSANEKLFF. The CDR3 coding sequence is TGCGCCAGCAGCTTGGGGAGAAGCGCTAATGAAAAACTGTTTTTT.